This T cell receptor (beta chain) was documented in a study of beta chain features in type 1 diabetes. Study-level information: There were approximately 110,000,000 sorted cells examined across all samples.

Findings and caveats of the study: Here, the possible influence of HLA type (on TCRB rearrangement) remained unresolved.

This clone was detected a few times. What it recognizes is unknown. The germline V gene has CDR1 SGDLS and CDR2 YYNGEE. The CDR3 is made up of 14 amino acids. Between the trimmed V and J ends, which lost 4 bases and 2 bases, there was a span of 11 bases. Investigators reverse transcribed all isolated RNA, so they sequenced expressed TCRB transcripts. Clones were sequenced by immunoSEQ multiplex PCR, and TCRdb holds only the in-frame ones, with some missing. The sample yields 250,000 to 300,000 clones, roughly 8% seen once. The chain has TRBV9 and TRBJ2-3; D is unresolved. Input material: central memory CD4+ T cells from blood. This TCR derives from a young woman in good health. The CDR3 loop is CASSPTSPTDTQYF. The CDR3 DNA reads TGTGCCAGCAGCCCCACAAGCCCCACAGATACGCAGTATTTT.